Presented here are 20 T cell receptor beta chains from one specimen sequenced in a study of T cell responses to AZD1222 COVID-19 vaccine. The table came from immunoSEQ multiplex PCR; TCRdb's copy has only in-frame clones and leaves some out. This table has about 180,000 clones, around nine tenths appearing once. The material sequenced was peripheral blood, taken 28 days after the second AZD1222 dose. The origin of the receptors is an adult who received the AZD1222 COVID-19 vaccine.

The table lists this clone with a few counts. V usage is TRBV24-1 and J usage is TRBJ2-7; 8 bases are shared with TRBD1. This CDR3 spans 15 amino acids. The germline V gene has CDR1 KGHDR and CDR2 SFDVKD. The V gene end was trimmed by 2 bases and the J gene end by 3 bases; junction bases not matched to a gene: 5. In DNA, the CDR3 is TGTGCCACCAGTGATTCAGGACAGGGATTCTACGAGCAGTACTTC. This codes for CATSDSGQGFYEQYF.

The V and J genes are TRBV5-1 and TRBJ1-1, with D perhaps matching TRBD1 (5 bases). This CDR3 has 16 amino acids. Germline assignment: CDR1 SGHRS and CDR2 YFSETQ. V was shortened by 2 bases and J by 0 bases, with 14 bases between the two germline ends. The CDR3 DNA follows: TGCGCCAGCAGCTTCGCCCGCGGACACATGAACACTGAAGCTTTCTTT. Its translation is CASSFARGHMNTEAFF.

The chain employs TRBV5-1 and TRBJ1-2; possible D gene TRBD1, 5 bases. The CDR3 spans 16 residues. The germline V gene encodes CDR1 SGHRS and CDR2 YFSETQ. Trimming removed 0 bases at V and 5 bases at J, with 17 bases between. The chain's CDR3 is CASSLEAVGLGYGYTF. The CDR3 coding sequence is TGCGCCAGCAGCTTGGAGGCGGTGGGACTGGGGTATGGCTACACCTTC.

This clone occurred once. The CDR3 coding sequence is TGTGCCAGCAGCTTCTCGGTGGCGAACTATGGCTACACCTTC. It specifies CASSFSVANYGYTF. This chain joins TRBV5-8 and TRBJ1-2; no clear D gene. V lost 2 bases, J lost 2 bases, and 10 bases lay in between. This CDR3 contains 14 residues. Germline V CDR1 and CDR2: SGHTS, YDEGEE.

This chain uses TRBV9 with TRBJ2-3; 8 bases align to TRBD2. From germline, CDR1 is SGDLS and CDR2 YYNGEE. V lost 1 base and J lost 2; bases outside the gene matches: 3. The CDR3 length is 15 residues. The CDR3 DNA reads TGTGCCAGCAGCGTAACGGGGGGGGACACAGATACGCAGTATTTT. It codes for CASSVTGGDTDTQYF. The complete variable domain, with remaining parts taken from reference TRBV9 and TRBJ2-3, reads DSGVTQTPKHLITATGQRVTLRCSPRSGDLSVYWYQQSLDQGLQFLIQYYNGEERAKGNILERFSAQQFPDLHSELNLSSLELGDSALYFCASSVTGGDTDTQYFGPGTRLTVL.

The CDR3 nucleotides are TGTGCCAGCAGCTTGGCCCCAGGGAAGGGAAACACCATATATTTT. This sequence encodes CASSLAPGKGNTIYF. V and J are TRBV5-5 and TRBJ1-3, with a tentative D call TRBD1 (5 bases). The germline V and J ends were trimmed by 0 bases and 4 bases, with 11 bases remaining between them. Germline CDR1 SGHKS, CDR2 YYEKEE (reference sequence). The length of the CDR3 is 15 residues.

The V and J genes are TRBV5-1 and TRBJ1-1; the match to TRBD1 covers 7 bases. Germline CDR1 is SGHRS and CDR2 is YFSETQ. V was clipped by 4 bases and J by 4 bases; unmatched bases: 4. The CDR3 has 13 residues. CDR3 residues: CASSPGTATEAFF. Here the CDR3 DNA reads TGCGCCAGCAGCCCCGGGACAGCCACTGAAGCTTTCTTT.

The V call is TRBV27, the J call TRBJ2-1, with D maybe TRBD2 (6 bases). This CDR3 is built from 14 residues. With 2 bases removed from V and 8 bases from J, the gap between germline ends came to 13 bases. The V gene's germline CDR1 is MNHEY and CDR2 SMNVEV (reference sequence). CDR3 residues: CASSLGASVDEQFF. The CDR3 DNA sequence: TGTGCCAGCAGTTTAGGGGCTAGCGTGGATGAGCAGTTCTTC.

V is TRBV5-1 and J is TRBJ1-1, with no clear D. The germline V and J ends were trimmed by 2 bases and 3 bases, with 8 bases remaining between them. The germline CDR1 and CDR2 sequences are SGHRS and YFSETQ. The CDR3 spans 13 residues. The CDR3 sequence: CASSLPFDTEAFF. The CDR3 DNA is TGCGCCAGCAGCTTACCTTTCGACACTGAAGCTTTCTTT.

V usage is TRBV10-3 and J usage is TRBJ1-3, with D perhaps matching TRBD1 (6 bases). The V end was cut by 10 bases, the J end by 8 bases, with 18 bases between. This CDR3 is built from 13 residues. Germline V gene lookup returns CDR1 ENHRY and CDR2 SYGVKD. CDR3 region: CATRPGVRDTIYF. The CDR3 bases are TGTGCCACGAGACCAGGGGTTCGGGACACCATATATTTT.

This clone was recorded only once. The chain uses TRBV24-1 and TRBJ2-3; D is perhaps TRBD1 or TRBD2 (5 bases each). This CDR3 has 14 residues. The germline CDR1 and CDR2 sequences are KGHDR and SFDVKD. The V end lost 7 bases, the J end lost 2 bases, and 12 bases lay between the germline ends. CDR3 coding DNA: TGTGCCACCAGGAGGGGCGAATCCACAGATACGCAGTATTTT. It is translated as CATRRGESTDTQYF.

This clone occurred once. The CDR3 region is CASSQELRTGELFF. The CDR3, as DNA: TGTGCCAGCAGCCAGGAACTACGGACCGGGGAGCTGTTTTTT. This chain links TRBV3-1 (or the pseudogene TRBV3-2) with TRBJ2-2; no definite D call. The CDR3 is made up of 14 amino acids. Germline loops: CDR1 LGHDT, CDR2 YNNKEL (reference sequence). Trimming removed 3 bases from V and 5 bases from J, with 10 bases in between.

V is TRBV11-2 and J is TRBJ2-1, with 9 bases identical to TRBD1. The CDR3 runs to 16 residues. The germline V gene encodes CDR1 SGHAT and CDR2 FQNNGV. Trimming removed 1 base from V and 1 base from J; junction bases left unmatched: 2. In DNA form, the CDR3 reads TGTGCCAGCAGCTTAGGAGGACAGGGGTCCTACAATGAGCAGTTCTTC. Translation: CASSLGGQGSYNEQFF.

The rearrangement links TRBV28 to TRBJ2-3, with a tentative D call TRBD2 (6 bases). Trimming pared 4 bases from V and 7 bases from J, leaving 18 bases between. There are 15 residues in the CDR3. The germline CDR1 and CDR2 sequences are MDHEN and SYDVKM. CDR3: CASSSLERVRYTQYF. The CDR3 DNA sequence: TGTGCCAGCAGTTCTCTGGAGCGGGTGAGGTATACGCAGTATTTT. Looking up the rest from reference TRBV28 and TRBJ2-3 gives the full variable domain: DVKVTQSSRYLVKRTGEKVFLECVQDMDHENMFWYRQDPGLGLRLIYFSYDVKMKEKGDIPEGYSVSREKKERFSLILESASTNQTSMYLCASSSLERVRYTQYFGPGTRLTVL.

V usage is TRBV5-5 and J usage is TRBJ2-2; 8 bases line up with TRBD1. V lost 1 base to trimming and J lost 1 base; unmatched junction nucleotides: 15. CDR1 is SGHKS and CDR2 is YYEKEE in the germline V gene (reference sequence). This CDR3 comprises 20 residues. CDR3 coding DNA: TGTGCCAGCAGCTTGTTCCAAACCGCCGACAGGGGCTTGAACACCGGGGAGCTGTTTTTT. It encodes CASSLFQTADRGLNTGELFF.

This chain connects TRBV24-1 to TRBJ2-3, with D perhaps TRBD2 (6 bases). V dropped 3 bases and J dropped 1 base, with 7 bases sitting between them. Germline CDR1 and CDR2: KGHDR and SFDVKD. The CDR3 is 14 residues long. CDR3 coding DNA: TGTGCCACCAGTGATCCGGGGGGCACAGATACGCAGTATTTT. Its translation: CATSDPGGTDTQYF.

The chain employs TRBV5-1 and TRBJ2-3; D call uncertain. CDR1 is SGHRS, CDR2 YFSETQ, per germline. V was clipped by 8 bases and J by 0 bases, with 4 bases between them. The CDR3 runs 11 residues. The CDR3 nucleotides are TGCGCCAGTACAAGCACAGATACGCAGTATTTT. Translating it yields CASTSTDTQYF.

CDR3 loop: CASSQRVFGLISYNEQFF. CDR3 sequence (DNA): TGTGCCAGCAGCCAAAGGGTTTTTGGGCTTATCTCCTACAATGAGCAGTTCTTC. The genes are TRBV3-1 (or the pseudogene TRBV3-2) and TRBJ2-1; D unclear. This CDR3 comprises 18 residues. Trimming pared 2 bases from V and 0 bases from J, leaving 17 bases between. In germline, CDR1 is LGHDT, CDR2 YNNKEL (reference sequence).

The chain has TRBV27 and TRBJ1-6; perhaps TRBD1 as D (5 bases). The CDR3 has 15 amino acids. Trimming took off 0 bases at V and 6 bases at J, with 9 bases between the two ends. Germline assignment: CDR1 MNHEY and CDR2 SMNVEV (reference sequence). The CDR3 nucleotides are TGTGCCAGCAGTTTATCTCGGGACGGTAATTCACCCCTCCACTTT. The encoded protein is CASSLSRDGNSPLHF.

The chain has TRBV6-4 and TRBJ2-3; 10 nucleotides agree with TRBD2. The CDR3 sequence is 16 residues long. Germline V gene sequence: CDR1 MRHNA, CDR2 SNTAGT. Losses at the gene ends were 3 bases for V and 1 base for J; bases not matched to a gene: 4. CDR3 coding DNA: TGTGCCAGCAGTGAATCTGGGACTAGCGGCACAGATACGCAGTATTTT. This sequence encodes CASSESGTSGTDTQYF.